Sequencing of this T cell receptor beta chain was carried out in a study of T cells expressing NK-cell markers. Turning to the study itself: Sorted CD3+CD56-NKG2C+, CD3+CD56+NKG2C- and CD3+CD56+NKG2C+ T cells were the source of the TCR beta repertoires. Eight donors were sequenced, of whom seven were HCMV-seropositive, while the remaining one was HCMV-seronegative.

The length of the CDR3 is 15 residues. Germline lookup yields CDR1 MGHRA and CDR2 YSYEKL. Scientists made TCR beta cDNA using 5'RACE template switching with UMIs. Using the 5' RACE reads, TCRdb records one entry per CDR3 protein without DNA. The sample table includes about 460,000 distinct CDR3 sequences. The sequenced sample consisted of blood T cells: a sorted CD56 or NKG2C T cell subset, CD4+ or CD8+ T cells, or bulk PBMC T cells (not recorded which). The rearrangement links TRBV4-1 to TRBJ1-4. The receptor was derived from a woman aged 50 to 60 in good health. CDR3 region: CASSQGGLQDEKLFF.